This T cell receptor beta chain came from a study of T cell repertoires in cytomegalovirus infection (dated by TCRdb to 2018 to 2020). For context, the study as a whole: Peptide stimulations targeted recently identified HLA-C-restricted CMV epitopes, whose presentation resists viral immunomodulation, together with well-studied HLA-B-restricted epitopes. Because public TCR beta signatures pointed to carriage of CMV infection together with the matching HLA type, the HLA type of each donor mattered for the analysis.

Data came from an Illumina HiSeq 1500. TCRdb itself trimmed the public reads at Q25 with fastp, ran MiXCR and retained productive beta chains. For every CDR3 protein sequence, its rows merge into one entry that carries the most common genes and DNA. Across this sample there are a few hundred thousand distinct CDR3 sequences, with 20% to 25% seen only once. The ten largest make up under 25% of the sample. Paper-wide results and their limitations: In the ex vivo response, HLA-C-restricted CMV-specific TCR beta clonotypes were dominant, and in two of eight donors the single most frequent clonotype came from this HLA-C-restricted group. In both this cohort and an independent roughly 360-donor cohort, the cumulative frequency of public TCR beta family members distinguished carriers of CMV infection plus the relevant HLA type.

V lost 5 bases and J lost 7 bases, and the count of bases not matched to a germline gene is 9. The CDR1 and CDR2 encoded by the germline V gene are SGHTA and FQGNSA. Measured from the cysteine to the phenylalanine, the CDR3 is 15 residues long. Only the CDR3 portion is preserved as DNA: 45 bases, with reading frame beginning at the first base. The treatment or condition label, as the study defines it: in vitro stimulation with specific CMV peptide epitopes to enrich CMV-specific T cells. This clonotype showed up many times. The target of this receptor is not known. The input lacks base qualities; no much larger clone sits a single base away.

The chain is assembled from TRBV7-2 and TRBJ1-4, and TRBD1 aligns with 8 junction nucleotides. Here the sequenced sample was cultured PBMCs, taken from culture after CMV antigen stimulation. This TCR came from a human donor in good health (CMV status not recorded). Some clones in this sample may be carry-over from other donors' samples. The CDR3 region reads CASSLSPGGSEKLFF. Read as DNA, the sequence is TGTGCCAGCAGCCTTTCCCCAGGGGGCTCTGAAAAACTGTTTTTT.